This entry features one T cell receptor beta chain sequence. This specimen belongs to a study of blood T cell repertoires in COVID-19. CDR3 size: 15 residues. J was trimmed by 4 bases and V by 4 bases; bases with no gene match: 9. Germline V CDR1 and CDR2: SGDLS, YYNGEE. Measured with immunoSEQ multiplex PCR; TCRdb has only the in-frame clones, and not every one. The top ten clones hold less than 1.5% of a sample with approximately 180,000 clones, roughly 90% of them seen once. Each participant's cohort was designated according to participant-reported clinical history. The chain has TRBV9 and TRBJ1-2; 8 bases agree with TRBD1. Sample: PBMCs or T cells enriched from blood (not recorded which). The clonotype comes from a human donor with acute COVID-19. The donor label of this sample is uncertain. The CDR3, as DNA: TGTGCCAGCAGCCCAGACCCCGGACAGGGCTATGGCTACACCTTC. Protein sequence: CASSPDPGQGYGYTF.